This section outlines one T cell receptor (beta chain) sequence together with its context. Individuals aged about 18 to 100 years were recruited from some 26 US areas. In assigning cohorts, the study relied on participant-reported clinical history. How the authors handled the data: By means of reference gene primer amplification, nucleated cell counts were estimated. The assay was immunoSEQ multiplex PCR, and TCRdb's table has in-frame clones only and misses some. D and trimming were read from the DNA, whereas the V and J calls and clone size are those reported in that table. The sample consists of about 220,000 clones, 86% of them appearing once. The data are from a study of blood T cell repertoires in COVID-19. The ends were cut back, 10 bases at V and 6 bases at J, with 12 bases in the middle. The germline V gene encodes CDR1 MDHEN and CDR2 SYDVKM. CDR3 length equals 11 residues.

The rearrangement joins TRBV28 to TRBJ1-2; TRBD1 is a possible D gene (5 bases). This TCR derives from a woman aged 40 to 50 with acute COVID-19. Sequencing was performed on PBMCs or T cells enriched from blood (not recorded which). CDR3 in amino acids: CATDDRNGYTF. The DNA of the CDR3 is TGTGCCACCGATGACAGAAATGGCTACACCTTC.